This passage covers 17 T cell receptor beta chains from one sample sequenced in a study of STAT3 mutations in large granular lymphocyte leukemia. TCRdb's copy holds only in-frame clones and misses some; the assay was immunoSEQ multiplex PCR. Among about 24,000 clones listed, 94% were seen once. Which antigens these TCRs recognize remains unknown. Study-wide results and caveats: In T-cell large granular lymphocyte leukemia, about half of patients showed multiple immunodominant subclonotypes.

Sample: peripheral blood mononuclear cells. The receptors originated from a middle-aged man with T-cell large granular lymphocyte leukemia. Some clones in this sample may be carry-over from other donors' samples.

Only a few counts were recorded for this clone. V is TRBV11-1 and J is TRBJ1-6, with D unresolved. The CDR3 spans 14 residues. The V gene's germline CDR1 is SGHAT and CDR2 FQDESV (reference sequence). V gave up 5 bases and J gave up 3 bases, with 8 bases separating them. The CDR3 region is CASSHGGYNSPLHF. CDR3 in DNA: TGTGCCAGCAGCCATGGAGGCTATAATTCACCCCTCCACTTT.

This rearrangement joins TRBV10-3 to TRBJ1-2; the match to TRBD1 covers 10 bases. The CDR3 is 16 amino acids. Germline values: CDR1 ENHRY, CDR2 SYGVKD. Unmatched junction bases numbered 10, after V lost 5 bases and J lost 4 bases. The CDR3 bases are TGTGCCATCAGTCCGGGACAGGGGTCTACGGGCTATGGCTACACCTTC. Amino acids: CAISPGQGSTGYGYTF.

This sequence joins TRBV4-3 and TRBJ2-7; D tentatively reads TRBD1 or TRBD2 (5 bases each). The germline V and J ends were trimmed by 0 bases and 2 bases, with 11 bases remaining between them. Germline V gene data show CDR1 as LGHNA and CDR2 as YSLEER. This CDR3 has 15 residues. The CDR3 region has the DNA TGCGCCAGCAGCCAAGAATGGACGGGGCCCTACGAGCAGTACTTC. It specifies CASSQEWTGPYEQYF.

This rearrangement joins TRBV9 to TRBJ2-5, with D unresolved. Germline V gene data show CDR1 as SGDLS and CDR2 as YYNGEE. V lost 2 bases and J lost 2, with 13 bases in between. The CDR3 covers 15 residues. CDR3: CASSVGSLPQETQYF. The CDR3 DNA is TGTGCCAGCAGCGTCGGTTCCCTACCACAAGAGACCCAGTACTTC.

The V gene is TRBV5-1, the J gene TRBJ2-5; 7 bases fit TRBD2. Trimming at V came to 5 bases and at J to 1 base, leaving 5 bases not matched to a gene. The germline V gene encodes CDR1 SGHRS and CDR2 YFSETQ. CDR3 length: 14 amino acids. CDR3 loop: CASRRTSVQETQYF. In DNA form, the CDR3 reads TGCGCCAGCAGACGAACTAGCGTCCAAGAGACCCAGTACTTC.

The chain combines TRBV4-3 with TRBJ2-5; 9 bases are a match to TRBD2. Looked up from germline, CDR1 is LGHNA and CDR2 is YSLEER. CDR3 length: 15 amino acids. Trimming at V came to 0 bases and at J to 4 bases, leaving 3 bases not matched to a gene. In DNA, the CDR3 is TGCGCCAGCAGCCAAGAGGGCGGGGGGGGAGAGACCCAGTACTTC. Translation: CASSQEGGGGETQYF.

The chain employs TRBV27 and TRBJ1-1; D is ambiguous. Looked up from germline, CDR1 is MNHEY and CDR2 is SMNVEV (reference sequence). This CDR3 has 14 residues. V was shortened by 5 bases and J by 0 bases, with 10 bases between the two germline ends. In DNA form, the CDR3 reads TGTGCCAGCAGTCCGACTATGATGAACACTGAAGCTTTCTTT. This codes for CASSPTMMNTEAFF.

The CDR3, as DNA: TGTGCCAGCAGTTACTCGGGGAGCATAGATCAGCCCCAGCATTTT. Its translation: CASSYSGSIDQPQHF. The V call is TRBV6-6, the J call TRBJ1-5, with D unresolved. Germline assignment: CDR1 MNHNY and CDR2 SVGAGI (reference sequence). This CDR3 comprises 15 residues. Trimming removed 0 bases from V and 5 bases from J, with 11 bases in between.

The chain uses TRBV4-3 and TRBJ1-2; D call uncertain. CDR3 length: 13 amino acids. Trimming removed 0 bases from V and 5 bases from J, with 7 bases in between. CDR1 is LGHNA, CDR2 YSLEER, per germline. CDR3 amino acids: CASSQDPAYGYTF. CDR3 nucleotides: TGCGCCAGCAGCCAAGACCCAGCTTATGGCTACACCTTC.

This clone was seen a handful of times. The chain combines TRBV19 with TRBJ1-3, with unresolved D. CDR1 is LNHDA and CDR2 is SQIVND in the germline V gene (reference sequence). Trimming took off 3 bases at V and 3 bases at J, with 12 bases between the two ends. The CDR3 covers 15 residues. DNA of the CDR3: TGTGCCAGTAGTATCACCGGGTTACTTGGAAACACCATATATTTT. It translates to CASSITGLLGNTIYF.

The V and J genes are TRBV5-1 and TRBJ1-6; possible D gene TRBD1, 6 bases. Trimming left V 4 bases short and J 9 bases short, with 17 bases between. Germline loops: CDR1 SGHRS, CDR2 YFSETQ. CDR3 size: 15 residues. CDR3 sequence: CASSPLQGNGSPLHF. CDR3 bases: TGCGCCAGCAGCCCTCTCCAGGGGAACGGTTCACCCCTCCACTTT.

V is TRBV12-5 and J is TRBJ2-1; 11 bases fit TRBD1. J gave up 7 bases and V 1 base, and 9 bases lay outside the gene matches. Germline V gene sequence: CDR1 LGHNT, CDR2 FRNRAP. CDR3 length: 17 amino acids. DNA for the CDR3: TGTGCTAGTGGTTTGGCCCGGACAGGGGGCTTAATTAATGAGCAGTTCTTC. Protein: CASGLARTGGLINEQFF.

The rearrangement joins TRBV2 to TRBJ2-7; D gene unclear. Looked up from germline, CDR1 is SNHLY and CDR2 is FYNNEI. Trimming pared 8 bases from V and 0 bases from J, leaving 11 bases between. The CDR3 sequence is 13 residues long. CDR3 DNA sequence: TGTGCCAGCGGCGGTCTTAGCTCCTACGAGCAGTACTTC. Translated, it gives CASGGLSSYEQYF. Complete variable domain (other parts from reference TRBV2 and TRBJ2-7): EPEVTQTPSHQVTQMGQEVILRCVPISNHLYFYWYRQILGQKVEFLVSFYNNEISEKSEIFDDQFSVERPDGSNFTLKIRSTKLEDSAMYFCASGGLSSYEQYFGPGTRLTVT.

This clone has just one count. This sequence joins TRBV19 and TRBJ1-4, with a possible D match to TRBD1 (6 bases). Germline lookup yields CDR1 LNHDA and CDR2 SQIVND (reference sequence). The CDR3 extends over 16 amino acids. The V end was cut by 3 bases, the J end by 0 bases, with 11 bases between. This CDR3 reads CASSIGTPSTNEKLFF. CDR3 in DNA: TGTGCCAGTAGTATCGGGACACCCTCAACTAATGAAAAACTGTTTTTT. The variable domain in full, completed from reference TRBV19 and TRBJ1-4, reads DGGITQSPKYLFRKEGQNVTLSCEQNLNHDAMYWYRQDPGQGLRLIYYSQIVNDFQKGDIAEGYSVSREKKESFPLTVTSAQKNPTAFYLCASSIGTPSTNEKLFFGSGTQLSVL.

This clone appeared once. The rearrangement joins TRBV30 to TRBJ1-3; D ambiguous. The CDR3 extends over 15 amino acids. Between the trimmed V and J ends, which lost 0 bases and 4 bases, there was a span of 13 bases. Germline V lookup: CDR1 GTSNPN, CDR2 SVGIG (reference sequence). In DNA form, the CDR3 reads TGTGCCTGGAGTGTCCGGTATTTAGGAGGAAACACCATATATTTT. It codes for CAWSVRYLGGNTIYF. Looking up the rest from reference TRBV30 and TRBJ1-3 gives the full variable domain: SQTIHQWPATLVQPVGSPLSLECTVEGTSNPNLYWYRQAAGRGLQLLFYSVGIGQISSEVPQNLSASRPQDRQFILSSKKLLLSDSGFYLCAWSVRYLGGNTIYFGEGSWLTVV.

The chain uses TRBV18 and TRBJ1-1; D unclear. The germline CDR1 and CDR2 sequences are KGHSH and LQKENI. There are 12 residues in the CDR3. Deletions cut 0 bases from V and 1 base from J, with 0 bases between. The CDR3 sequence: CASSPPNTEAFF. CDR3 DNA sequence: TGTGCCAGCTCACCACCGAACACTGAAGCTTTCTTT.

V usage is TRBV28 and J usage is TRBJ1-1, with 7 nucleotides matching TRBD1. V was clipped by 6 bases and J by 13 bases; unmatched bases: 8. This CDR3 is 11 amino acids long. Germline V gene lookup returns CDR1 MDHEN and CDR2 SYDVKM. CDR3 region: CASSLQGRVFF. Written as DNA, the CDR3 is TGTGCCAGCAGCCTACAGGGGAGGGTTTTCTTT.